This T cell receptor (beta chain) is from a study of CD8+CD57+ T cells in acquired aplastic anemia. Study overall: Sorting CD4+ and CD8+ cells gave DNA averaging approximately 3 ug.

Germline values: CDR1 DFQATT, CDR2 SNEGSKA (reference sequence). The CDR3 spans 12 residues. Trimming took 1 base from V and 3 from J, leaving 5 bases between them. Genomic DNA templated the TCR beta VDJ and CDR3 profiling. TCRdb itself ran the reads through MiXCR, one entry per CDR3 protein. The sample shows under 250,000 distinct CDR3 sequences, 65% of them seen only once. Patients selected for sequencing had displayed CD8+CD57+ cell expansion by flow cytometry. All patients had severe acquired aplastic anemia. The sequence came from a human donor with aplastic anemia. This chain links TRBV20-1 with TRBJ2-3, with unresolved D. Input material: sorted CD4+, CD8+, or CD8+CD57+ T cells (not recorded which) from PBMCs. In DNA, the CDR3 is TGCAGTGCTAGAGCCGGGACAGATACGCAGTATTTT. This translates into CSARAGTDTQYF.